A selection of T cell receptor beta chains follows, all from one sample in a study of control samples from healthy donors and cancer patients. Clones were sequenced by immunoSEQ multiplex PCR, and TCRdb holds only the in-frame ones, with some missing. The sample lists about 50,000 clones; about nine tenths were seen once. Sequenced sample: PBMCs. These TCRs come from a man aged 50-59 years with head and neck cancer. Both conserved end residues are part of each CDR3. The order of the fields is CDR3 protein, CDR3 DNA, V gene, clone size, J gene, D gene. The D gene is left open where the match is weak. Only part of the rows carry a size: once, few, many, or a class if the clone is expanded.

CSVERGVGANVLTF | TGCAGCGTTGAAAGGGGCGTCGGGGCCAACGTCCTGACTTTC | TRBV29-1 | once | TRBJ2-6 | NA
CASGLGDRDYEQYF | TGTGCTAGTGGTTTGGGGGACAGAGACTACGAGCAGTACTTC | TRBV12-5 | NA | TRBJ2-7 | TRBD1
CATSRATGGDEKLFF | TGTGCCACCAGCAGGGCGACAGGGGGGGATGAAAAACTGTTTTTT | TRBV15 | NA | TRBJ1-4 | TRBD1
CASSESGRVTSTDTQYF | TGTGCCAGCAGTGAATCCGGCAGAGTTACGAGTACAGATACGCAGTATTTT | TRBV25-1 | NA | TRBJ2-3 | NA
CASSLQGYGYSDTQYF | TGTGCCAGCAGTTTACAGGGGTATGGATATTCAGATACGCAGTATTTT | TRBV27 | once | TRBJ2-3 | NA
CASSLPVFEQYF | TGTGCCAGCAGTCTTCCGGTCTTTGAGCAGTACTTC | TRBV28 | NA | TRBJ2-7 | NA
CASSLQGYGYSGTQYF | TGTGCCAGCAGTTTACAGGGGTATGGATATTCAGGTACGCAGTATTTT | TRBV27 | NA | TRBJ2-3 | NA
CASSFDQGGSQPQHF | TGTGCCAGCAGTTTTGACCAGGGGGGAAGTCAGCCCCAGCATTTT | TRBV28 | NA | TRBJ1-5 | TRBD1
CASSQSPPGTDAQYGYTF | TGCGCCAGCAGTCAATCACCCCCCGGGACAGACGCCCAATATGGCTACACCTTC | TRBV23-1 | NA | TRBJ1-2 | TRBD1
CAWTSGGAGYGVTQYF | TGTGCCTGGACTAGCGGGGGGGCCGGATATGGGGTTACGCAGTATTTT | TRBV30 | NA | TRBJ2-3 | TRBD2
CASSDTTSGSVNMETQYF | TGTGCCAGCAGTGATACGACTAGCGGGAGTGTGAATATGGAGACCCAGTACTTC | TRBV6-1 | NA | TRBJ2-5 | TRBD2
CASSPQSAEQYF | TGTGCCAGCTCACCACAGTCTGCCGAGCAGTACTTC | TRBV18 | NA | TRBJ2-7 | NA
CASRVRIGRAKLFF | TGTGCCAGTAGGGTCCGCATAGGCCGGGCGAAACTGTTTTTT | TRBV19 | NA | TRBJ1-4 | NA
CASSSLAGVETQYF | TGTGCCAGCAGCTCTCTAGCGGGAGTAGAGACCCAGTACTTC | TRBV7-2 | NA | TRBJ2-5 | TRBD2
CASSESGHITGELFF | TGTGCCAGCAGTGAATCGGGCCACATTACCGGGGAGCTGTTTTTT | TRBV25-1 | NA | TRBJ2-2 | NA
CATESDRAYEQYF | TGTGCCACCGAAAGTGACAGGGCCTACGAGCAGTACTTC | TRBV10-3 | NA | TRBJ2-7 | TRBD1
CASSPMLGDQPQHF | TGTGCCAGCAGCCCCATGTTGGGTGATCAGCCCCAGCATTTT | TRBV7-2 | NA | TRBJ1-5 | NA
CASSPGTGMITGYTF | TGCGCCAGCAGCCCGGGGACAGGGATGATTACTGGCTACACCTTC | TRBV5-1 | NA | TRBJ1-2 | TRBD1
CASSRTHPTNTGELFF | TGTGCCAGCAGCCGGACTCACCCGACGAACACCGGGGAGCTGTTTTTT | TRBV11-2 | NA | TRBJ2-2 | NA
CASAGQGSSPLHF | TGTGCCAGCGCGGGGCAGGGGAGTTCACCCCTCCACTTT | TRBV19 | NA | TRBJ1-6 | NA
CASSGNHIEAFF | TGTGCCAGCAGTGGGAACCACATTGAAGCTTTCTTT | TRBV2 | NA | TRBJ1-1 | NA
CASSLGGSGTDTQYF | TGTGCCAGCAGCTTAGGTGGGTCTGGCACAGATACGCAGTATTTT | TRBV7-9 | NA | TRBJ2-3 | NA
CASSLGGRGQYF | TGTGCCAGCAGCTTGGGAGGGAGGGGGCAGTACTTC | TRBV5-5 | NA | TRBJ2-7 | TRBD2
CASSLPGGLHTDTQYF | TGTGCCAGCAGTTTACCGGGCGGACTCCACACAGATACGCAGTATTTT | TRBV27 | NA | TRBJ2-3 | NA